What follows describes a single T cell receptor beta chain. The target of this receptor is not known. The input lacks base qualities; no much larger clone sits a single base away. This entry comes from a study of TIL therapy for anti-PD-1-resistant metastatic lung cancer (dated by TCRdb to about 2021). For the wider study: Tumors were collected before any PD-1/PD-L1 blockade, after which patients were given nivolumab, and patients who progressed were given lymphodepletion, an infusion of expanded TIL and IL-2. Enrolled patients had a median age of around 50 years (range about 38-85) and a median tumor PD-L1 proportion score of over 5.5%. Most of the cohort had lung adenocarcinoma, several tumors were EGFR-mutant and two were ALK-rearranged, and half of the patients were current or former smokers. A median non-synonymous tumor mutation burden of approximately 1.5 mutations per megabase was determined across the cohort by whole-exome sequencing. Clonotypes were tracked across tumor, expanded TIL product and serial blood samples by T cell receptor beta sequencing of tumor and peripheral blood.

The CDR3 sequence holds 15 residues, the cysteine and phenylalanine included. The entry retains the CDR3 DNA only, 45 bases that are in frame from base 1. According to the germline V gene, CDR1 reads MDHEN and CDR2 reads SYDVKM. After removal of 6 bases from V and 3 bases from J, the junction retains 8 bases not matched to a gene. The sample's time point label, in plain terms: pre-treatment sample, taken before nivolumab and TIL therapy. Adults with stage 4 NSCLC were enrolled from late 2017 to early 2020 in a dual-center phase I trial. Samples were obtained from a single-arm, open-label phase I trial in which tumor-infiltrating lymphocyte therapy with nivolumab was evaluated in advanced non-small cell lung cancer. Blood mononuclear cells from EDTA tubes were separated on a Ficoll gradient and snap-frozen as pellets, and DNA was extracted from the cells using a Qiagen mini-prep kit. Broader findings and caveats from the paper: The study protocol defined all tumor marker inferences as exploratory. Infused TIL clonotypes partially replaced the baseline peripheral repertoire then decayed over months, with no apparent association between persistence and response. Generalizability was limited because the cohort was highly selected, with more treatment-naive, never-smoker and oncogene-addicted patients included than is typical.

Using bias-controlled multiplex PCR with the immunoSEQ v3 hsTCRB kit, the TCR beta CDR3 regions were amplified from genomic DNA. TCR libraries were sequenced on an Illumina NextSeq 500 to about 2 million read pairs for survey level or 5-6 million for deep level. The published analysis was carried out like this. Clonality was reported by immunoSEQ Analyzer software, which also assigned V, D and J genes and filtered out non-productive sequences. To compare repertoires between infused TIL and blood, productive Simpson clonality was used along with the Morisita overlap index of productive TRB rearrangements. Absolute clonotype counts in blood were estimated by multiplying the lymphocyte count by the CD3+ fraction and by the productive frequency of the clone. This is the immuneACCESS table as TCRdb keeps it, with only in-frame sequences that have V and J called. A part of the clones is gone; compared with another copy, unresolved V genes explain less than half, and the rest is unexplained. The V and J calls and clone size come from that table; D and trimming were worked out from the DNA. The sample has about 52,000 clones on record, 65% to 80% of them singletons. About 5% of the sample rests with the top ten.

Recombination linked TRBV28 to TRBJ1-3, with TRBD1 matching 7 junction bases. The starting material was blood, obtained at baseline. This sequence was found in a woman between 25 and 80 years old with non-small cell lung cancer. CDR3 region: CASSPPTGFGNTIYF. In nucleotide form, the sequence is TGTGCCAGCAGCCCTCCGACAGGGTTTGGAAACACCATATATTTT.